Listed below are T cell receptor beta chains from one sample, sequenced in a study of identical twins. TCRdb reprocessed the 5' RACE reads with MiXCR, giving one entry per CDR3 protein. The sample has hundreds of thousands of distinct CDR3 sequences, about a tenth seen once. Sequenced: memory (CD45RO+) T cells sorted from blood. The receptor source for this set is a young woman in good health. Each CDR3 is given with its conserved first and last residue. Each record gives: J gene, V gene, clone size, D gene, CDR3 DNA, CDR3 protein. A D gene is named only where the DNA matches it firmly. Rows may omit the clone size; those that give it use once, few, many or a size class.

J: TRBJ1-2; V: TRBV12-3/TRBV12-4; size: -; D: -; DNA: TGTGCCAGCAGTCGTGGGGCTAATGGCTACACCTTC; CDR3: CASSRGANGYTF
J: TRBJ2-5; V: TRBV5-1; size: many; D: -; DNA: TGCGCCAGCAGCTTGGCCGGCACCCAAGAGACCCAGTACTTC; CDR3: CASSLAGTQETQYF
J: TRBJ2-3; V: TRBV20-1; size: -; D: TRBD1; DNA: TGCAGTGCTGGACGGACAGGGTGGACAGATACGCAGTATTTT; CDR3: CSAGRTGWTDTQYF
J: TRBJ2-5; V: TRBV20-1; size: -; D: TRBD2; DNA: TGCAGTGCCACAGGGACTAGCGGGGGGGCTCAAGAGACCCAGTACTTC; CDR3: CSATGTSGGAQETQYF
J: TRBJ2-5; V: TRBV7-9; size: many; D: -; DNA: TGTGCCAGCAGCTTAGAAAAGGGGATGGAGACCCAGTACTTC; CDR3: CASSLEKGMETQYF
J: TRBJ2-2; V: TRBV5-1; size: -; D: TRBD2; DNA: TGCGCCAGCAGCGTTGGGTCTAGCGGAAACACCGGGGAGCTGTTTTTT; CDR3: CASSVGSSGNTGELFF
J: TRBJ1-1; V: TRBV3-1; size: -; D: -; DNA: TGTGCCAGCAGCCAAATTTCAGGGGAAACTGAAGCTTTCTTT; CDR3: CASSQISGETEAFF
J: TRBJ2-3; V: TRBV7-9; size: -; D: TRBD1; DNA: TGTGCCAGCAGCTTCGGGACAGGTACAGATACGCAGTATTTT; CDR3: CASSFGTGTDTQYF
J: TRBJ2-7; V: TRBV7-9; size: few; D: TRBD2; DNA: TGTGCCAGCAGCCCTAGAGGCGGGACTACCCCCTACGAGCAGTACTTC; CDR3: CASSPRGGTTPYEQYF
J: TRBJ1-4; V: TRBV5-1; size: -; D: TRBD1; DNA: TGCGCCAGCAGCGGGACGGGACAGAATAATGAAAAACTGTTTTTT; CDR3: CASSGTGQNNEKLFF
J: TRBJ2-1; V: TRBV5-1; size: few; D: TRBD2; DNA: TGCGCCAGCAGTCCCCATAGCGGGGGGGCGGGTGAGCAGTTCTTC; CDR3: CASSPHSGGAGEQFF
J: TRBJ2-1; V: TRBV20-1; size: -; D: -; DNA: TGCAGTGCTAGAGACAGATACCTAAACAATGAGCAGTTCTTC; CDR3: CSARDRYLNNEQFF
J: TRBJ2-1; V: TRBV27; size: -; D: -; DNA: TGTGCCAGCAGTTTACTTCAGGGGTCCAATGAGCAGTTCTTC; CDR3: CASSLLQGSNEQFF
J: TRBJ2-5; V: TRBV20-1; size: -; D: -; DNA: TGCAGTGCTCGGGGGTATCAGACCCAGTACTTC; CDR3: CSARGYQTQYF
J: TRBJ2-7; V: TRBV7-9; size: few; D: -; DNA: TGTGCCAGCAGCGTCGCCGGGGGCCCACAGTACTTC; CDR3: CASSVAGGPQYF
J: TRBJ2-2; V: TRBV29-1; size: -; D: TRBD1; DNA: TGCAGCGTTTGGACAGGCGTAACCGGGGAGCTGTTTTTT; CDR3: CSVWTGVTGELFF
J: TRBJ2-7; V: TRBV20-1; size: -; D: TRBD2; DNA: TGCAGTGCCAGCGGGAACGAGCAGTACTTC; CDR3: CSASGNEQYF
J: TRBJ1-4; V: TRBV29-1; size: many; D: TRBD1; DNA: TGCAGCGCCCGGACAGGGGATACTGAAAAACTGTTTTTT; CDR3: CSARTGDTEKLFF
J: TRBJ2-3; V: TRBV10-3; size: many; D: TRBD2; DNA: TGTGCCATCACTAGCGGGAAAGATACGCAGTATTTT; CDR3: CAITSGKDTQYF
J: TRBJ2-1; V: TRBV7-2; size: -; D: -; DNA: TGTGCCAGCAGCCTACAGGGTAACCGGCAATCCGGTGAGCAGTTCTTC; CDR3: CASSLQGNRQSGEQFF
J: TRBJ2-1; V: TRBV3-1; size: many; D: TRBD2; DNA: TGTGCCAGCAGCCAGAGAGCGGGAGGGTTTTCTGAGCAGTTCTTC; CDR3: CASSQRAGGFSEQFF
J: TRBJ2-6; V: TRBV15; size: few; D: -; DNA: TGTGCCACCAGCAGGGCAGTCGCATTAGGGGCCAACGTCCTGACTTTC; CDR3: CATSRAVALGANVLTF
J: TRBJ2-1; V: TRBV24-1; size: many; D: TRBD1; DNA: TGTGCCACCAGTGATTCGTACAGGGGTAATGAGCAGTTCTTC; CDR3: CATSDSYRGNEQFF
J: TRBJ2-3; V: TRBV7-9; size: many; D: TRBD2; DNA: TGTGCCAGCAATAAAGGAGCGGGAGTACTTACGCAGTATTTT; CDR3: CASNKGAGVLTQYF
J: TRBJ1-1; V: TRBV2; size: -; D: TRBD1; DNA: TGTGCCAGCAGTGACCGTGGACAGGTTAAGGACCGGCAAGCTTTCTTT; CDR3: CASSDRGQVKDRQAFF
J: TRBJ1-5; V: TRBV7-3; size: many; D: -; DNA: TGTGCCAGCAGCTTAATCGGGCTGGGCCCTAATCAGCCCCAGCATTTT; CDR3: CASSLIGLGPNQPQHF
J: TRBJ2-3; V: TRBV7-4; size: many; D: -; DNA: TGTGCCAGCATCCCCCGACGGCTAAGCACAGATACGCAGTATTTT; CDR3: CASIPRRLSTDTQYF
J: TRBJ2-3; V: TRBV5-1; size: many; D: -; DNA: TGCGCCAGCAGCGTAAAGGGGCCTGAGGGTACGCAGTATTTT; CDR3: CASSVKGPEGTQYF
J: TRBJ2-2; V: TRBV2; size: few; D: TRBD1; DNA: TGTGCCAGCAGCGATGGACAGGGCTATACCGGGGAGCTGTTTTTT; CDR3: CASSDGQGYTGELFF
J: TRBJ1-2; V: TRBV6-1; size: -; D: TRBD1; DNA: TGTGCCAGCAGTCTATGGACAGGGAAAGTTCCCTACACCTTC; CDR3: CASSLWTGKVPYTF
J: TRBJ2-7; V: TRBV27; size: few; D: TRBD1; DNA: TGTGCCAGCAGTCGACAGGGGGCGAACTACGAGCAGTACTTC; CDR3: CASSRQGANYEQYF
J: TRBJ1-1; V: TRBV19; size: many; D: -; DNA: TGTGCCAGCATTAAGGGCGCGACTGAAGCTTTCTTT; CDR3: CASIKGATEAFF
J: TRBJ1-1; V: TRBV27; size: many; D: -; DNA: TGTGCCAGCATCTCCCGGGGGGCTGAAGCTTTCTTT; CDR3: CASISRGAEAFF
J: TRBJ2-3; V: TRBV5-8; size: -; D: -; DNA: TGTGCCATCAGCACCGGGCCCCTCCGTAGTACAGATACGCAGTATTTT; CDR3: CAISTGPLRSTDTQYF
J: TRBJ1-5; V: TRBV29-1; size: many; D: -; DNA: TGCAGCGTCCGAGGGGGAAACAATCAGCCCCAGCATTTT; CDR3: CSVRGGNNQPQHF
J: TRBJ2-7; V: TRBV7-9; size: many; D: TRBD1; DNA: TGTGCCAGCAACGGGACAGAGTTTATCTACGAGCAGTACTTC; CDR3: CASNGTEFIYEQYF
J: TRBJ1-5; V: TRBV7-9; size: -; D: -; DNA: TGTGCCAGCAGCTTAGAGGGAGGACAGCCCCAGCATTTT; CDR3: CASSLEGGQPQHF